This T cell receptor beta chain stems from a study of cytomegalovirus exposure and HLA in healthy donors. As for this clone: Its cognate antigen is unknown.

These donors, healthy bone marrow donors, were studied. Primers included in the PCR were 60 Vbeta and 13 Jbeta primers. Sequenced by immunoSEQ multiplex PCR; TCRdb stores in-frame clones only, minus some. This table has roughly 160,000 clones, roughly 80% appearing once. General observations from the study: Later, TCR association rates were found to vary by HLA locus, highest for DRB1 and lowest for HLA-C.

Sequencing was done on a sample of PBMCs. The sequence came from a man aged 50 or older in good health and CMV-seropositive.

CDR3: CATAGGQGNEQFF. CDR3 in DNA: TGTGCCACAGCGGGGGGGCAGGGGAATGAGCAGTTCTTC. This chain links TRBV10-3 with TRBJ2-1; TRBD2 matches 10 bases. CDR1 and CDR2 (germline): ENHRY, SYGVKD. V lost 10 bases, J lost 7 bases, and 7 bases stayed unmatched. The CDR3 extends over 13 amino acids.